This T cell receptor beta chain was retrieved from a study of T cell responses to AZD1222 COVID-19 vaccine. Notes on the study in general: Spike was spanned by vaccine-associated CD4 TCRs, with dominance at 160-218 and 743-854. Epitopes outside B.1.351 and B.1.1.7 mutated regions reportedly drew nearly half of spike TCRs. At study baseline, merely roughly 6 AZD1222 recipients were seropositive. With two AZD1222 doses given, Spike-specific TCR breadth and depth both rose.

A remark on this clone: As yet, its antigen is unknown.

The germline V gene encodes CDR1 DFQATT and CDR2 SNEGSKA (reference sequence). V was cut by 3 bases and J by 3 bases, with 15 bases left in between. The CDR3 is made up of 14 amino acids. Clones were sequenced by immunoSEQ multiplex PCR, and TCRdb holds only the in-frame ones, with some missing. Of about 140,000 clones listed, 92% are singletons. The chain combines TRBV20-1 with TRBJ2-7; TRBD1 might be the D (6 bases). The sample consisted of peripheral blood, taken on day 0 of AZD1222 vaccination. The receptor was isolated from an adult in good health. This chain's CDR3 is CSASDSTGYYEQYF. CDR3 coding DNA: TGCAGTGCTAGTGATTCGACAGGATACTACGAGCAGTACTTC.